The following is a TCR beta chain sequence with its context. Each subset's genomic DNA was shared equally among a number of immunoSEQ plates. Per the original methods: ImmunoSEQ gave junction-only sequences without quality scores, so filtering differed. Generated by immunoSEQ multiplex PCR, the TCRdb table keeps only in-frame clones and is missing some. Clone size and V and J calls were adopted from that table, with D and trimming inferred from the DNA. This sample has 2 million to 2.5 million clones; about 92% occur once, and the top ten carry 0.3% to 0.4%. This specimen comes from a study of shared clonotypes between healthy human individuals. Across the study: A few men and a couple of women, aged 18 to 49, were donors.

Per germline, CDR1 GTSNPN and CDR2 SVGIG (reference sequence). Trimming took off 3 bases at V and 2 bases at J, with 13 bases between the two ends. CDR3 length: 14 residues. The source material was naive CD4+ T cells from PBMCs. Regarding subset: CD45RA+ positively selected. The V gene is TRBV30, the J gene TRBJ2-5; weak D call: TRBD1 (7 bases). The sequence was collected from a young man in good health. Some clones in this sample may be carry-over from other donors' samples. The CDR3 loop reads CAWRGGQKQETQYF. Here the CDR3 DNA reads TGTGCCTGGAGGGGGGGACAGAAGCAAGAGACCCAGTACTTC.